What follows describes a single T cell receptor beta chain. Its matching antigen is unknown. The data originate from a study of cytomegalovirus exposure and HLA in healthy donors. Study-wide results and limits: The study carried out a later analysis of TCR beta sequences. It associated approximately 17,000 of them with specific HLA alleles at a false discovery rate of 0.05. An ancestry cluster, one associated with Asian ancestry, reportedly showed fewer N-insertions than the approximately 650-donor mean in a later analysis. Highest at DRB1 and lowest at HLA-C, TCR association rates differed among HLA loci in a later analysis. A previous analysis found most TCR beta V segments productive roughly 87% or roughly 30% of the time.

The study ran its PCR with 60 Vbeta and 13 Jbeta primers. Assay: immunoSEQ multiplex PCR; the TCRdb copy retains only in-frame clones and omits some. The sample lists roughly 100,000 clones; around 80% were seen once. The sequence was obtained from a male donor in good health and CMV-seronegative. The material sequenced was PBMCs.

The CDR3 DNA sequence: TGTGCCAGTAGTATAGATACAGGGCAAGACACTGAAGCTTTCTTT. It specifies CASSIDTGQDTEAFF. The V gene is TRBV19, the J gene TRBJ1-1, with a tentative D call TRBD1 (6 bases). V lost 0 bases and J 3 bases, leaving 11 bases between the germline ends. Looked up from germline, CDR1 is LNHDA and CDR2 is SQIVND (reference sequence). CDR3 size: 15 residues.